These 19 T cell receptor beta chains came from one sample sequenced in a study of glioma-infiltrating T cells after dendritic cell vaccination. Some clones are missing from TCRdb's copy, which holds only in-frame ones; the method was immunoSEQ multiplex PCR. Of almost 65,000 clones in the sample, around four fifths are singletons; the top ten hold 9.2%. The starting material was blood, obtained before dendritic cell vaccination. The receptors were sampled from a human donor with glioblastoma.

The chain has TRBV30 and TRBJ2-5; 7 bases agree with TRBD1. This CDR3 has 15 amino acids. V shed 3 bases and J 2 bases; nucleotides not matched to a gene: 9. The germline V gene has CDR1 GTSNPN and CDR2 SVGIG (reference sequence). CDR3 region: CAWRAFRGTQETQYF. The CDR3 DNA is TGTGCCTGGAGGGCGTTCAGGGGGACACAAGAGACCCAGTACTTC. Full variable domain (remainder filled in from reference TRBV30 and TRBJ2-5): SQTIHQWPATLVQPVGSPLSLECTVEGTSNPNLYWYRQAAGRGLQLLFYSVGIGQISSEVPQNLSASRPQDRQFILSSKKLLLSDSGFYLCAWRAFRGTQETQYFGPGTRLLVL.

The CDR3 sequence is CASSLEGQPINSYTF. In nucleotides, the CDR3 is TGTGCCAGCAGTTTAGAAGGACAGCCTATAAATAGCTACACCTTC. The chain is built from TRBV27 and TRBJ1-2; D possibly corresponds to TRBD1 (6 bases). Germline CDR1 MNHEY, CDR2 SMNVEV (reference sequence). The CDR3 consists of 15 residues. V lost 2 bases to trimming and J lost 9 bases, with 19 bases between them.

The sample holds one count of this clone. The gene calls are TRBV28 and TRBJ1-5, with a possible D match to TRBD1 (6 bases). The germline V and J ends were trimmed by 2 bases and 3 bases, with 14 bases remaining between them. The germline V gene has CDR1 MDHEN and CDR2 SYDVKM. The length of the CDR3 is 16 residues. The CDR3 DNA follows: TGTGCCAGCAGTTTACGGCCTGGGGGCCTCAATCAGCCCCAGCATTTT. Its translation is CASSLRPGGLNQPQHF.

The chain couples TRBV28 to TRBJ2-7, with D possibly TRBD1 on 7 matching bases. The CDR3 is made up of 14 amino acids. Trimming removed 2 bases at V and 6 bases at J, with 14 bases between. The germline V gene encodes CDR1 MDHEN and CDR2 SYDVKM. DNA for the CDR3: TGTGCCAGCAGTTTACAGGGGGGACTCTTCGAGCAGTACTTC. It translates to CASSLQGGLFEQYF.

The V gene is TRBV6-5, the J gene TRBJ2-1; TRBD2 might be the D (6 bases). Germline V gene lookup returns CDR1 MNHEY and CDR2 SVGAGI. The CDR3 consists of 13 residues. V dropped 4 bases and J dropped 8 bases, with 12 bases sitting between them. CDR3 residues: CASSFRLVDEQFF. CDR3 nucleotides: TGTGCCAGCAGTTTTCGACTAGTCGATGAGCAGTTCTTC.

V usage is TRBV5-1 and J usage is TRBJ2-2; 12 bases align to TRBD1. The CDR3 totals 18 residues. V dropped 2 bases and J dropped 2; count of bases not matched to a gene: 7. The germline V gene encodes CDR1 SGHRS and CDR2 YFSETQ. CDR3 in amino acids: CASSLGSGTGGNTGELFF. In DNA form, the CDR3 reads TGCGCCAGCAGCTTAGGGTCGGGGACAGGGGGCAACACCGGGGAGCTGTTTTTT.

The chain is built from TRBV5-1 and TRBJ2-1; the match to TRBD2 covers 12 bases. Looked up from germline, CDR1 is SGHRS and CDR2 is YFSETQ. Germline trimming cut 0 bases from V and 4 bases from J; bases unmatched to any gene: 8. This CDR3 comprises 18 residues. The CDR3 DNA reads as TGCGCCAGCAGCTTGGCCGTCGAACTAGCGGGGGGTTACAATGAGCAGTTCTTC. This sequence encodes CASSLAVELAGGYNEQFF.

V gene TRBV19 combines with J gene TRBJ1-5, with D possibly being TRBD1 (6 bases). The V end lost 10 bases, the J end lost 0 bases, and 16 bases lay between the germline ends. This CDR3 is built from 15 residues. Germline CDR1 is LNHDA and CDR2 is SQIVND (reference sequence). CDR3 nucleotide sequence: TGTGCCACCCAAAGGGGACAATATAGCAATCAGCCCCAGCATTTT. Protein: CATQRGQYSNQPQHF. The entire variable domain, with the rest obtained from reference TRBV19 and TRBJ1-5, is as follows: DGGITQSPKYLFRKEGQNVTLSCEQNLNHDAMYWYRQDPGQGLRLIYYSQIVNDFQKGDIAEGYSVSREKKESFPLTVTSAQKNPTAFYLCATQRGQYSNQPQHFGDGTRLSIL.

The V call is TRBV29-1, the J call TRBJ1-1; 8 bases align to TRBD1. J was trimmed by 0 bases and V by 7 bases; bases with no gene match: 4. The germline V gene encodes CDR1 SQVTM and CDR2 ANQGSEA. This CDR3 is built from 13 residues. This chain's CDR3 is CSAWTGMNTEAFF. The CDR3, as DNA: TGCAGCGCCTGGACAGGGATGAACACTGAAGCTTTCTTT. The variable domain in full, completed from reference TRBV29-1 and TRBJ1-1, reads SAVISQKPSRDICQRGTSLTIQCQVDSQVTMMFWYRQQPGQSLTLIATANQGSEATYESGFVIDKFPISRPNLTFSTLTVSNMSPEDSSIYLCSAWTGMNTEAFFGQGTRLTVV.

V usage is TRBV6-8 and J usage is TRBJ1-1; D remains unclear. Trimming shortened V by 8 bases and J by 0 bases, and 10 bases separated the two germline ends. CDR1 MNHGY and CDR2 SAAAGT come from the germline V gene. This CDR3 is 13 amino acids long. CDR3 DNA: TGTGCCAGCGGGGAGAGCGTGAACACTGAAGCTTTCTTT. Its protein product is CASGESVNTEAFF.

This clone was counted only a few times. At one end, the junction sequence differs from germline, possibly due to a read error. This chain joins TRBV29-1 and TRBJ2-2; D not resolved. The CDR3 is made up of 12 amino acids. In germline, CDR1 is SQVTM, CDR2 ANQGSEA. The chain's CDR3 is CSAARNAGELFF. CDR3 nucleotides: TGCAGCGCCGCCAGGAACGCCGGGGAGCTGTTTTTT.

The chain couples TRBV11-2 to TRBJ2-7; D is undetermined. This CDR3 contains 15 residues. CDR1 is SGHAT, CDR2 FQNNGV, per germline. The V gene lost 1 base and the J gene lost 3 bases, with 13 bases spanning the gap. In nucleotides, the CDR3 is TGTGCCAGCAGCTTAGCGGTTCGCTTAGACTACGAGCAGTACTTC. This gives the protein CASSLAVRLDYEQYF.

This chain uses TRBV10-3 with TRBJ2-5, with a possible D match to TRBD2 (5 bases). The CDR3 runs 14 residues. In germline, CDR1 is ENHRY, CDR2 SYGVKD. The V end was cut by 2 bases, the J end by 5 bases, with 12 bases between. In DNA, the CDR3 is TGTGCCATCAGTGAGGAGGGTTTGGGGGAGACCCAGTACTTC. Translating gives CAISEEGLGETQYF.

The V and J genes are TRBV4-2 and TRBJ2-1, with D perhaps matching TRBD2 (5 bases). Trimming stripped 1 base from V and 4 bases from J, with 11 bases between. From germline, CDR1 is LGHNA and CDR2 YNFKEQ. CDR3 length equals 15 residues. CDR3 sequence (DNA): TGTGCCAGCAGCCAAGCTTTTAGCGCGTACAATGAGCAGTTCTTC. It specifies CASSQAFSAYNEQFF.

The rearrangement links TRBV28 to TRBJ2-1, with 9 bases matching TRBD2. CDR3 length: 16 residues. Germline CDR1 MDHEN, CDR2 SYDVKM. Trimming took 2 bases from V and 4 from J; bases not matched to a gene: 6. The CDR3 DNA reads as TGTGCCAGCAGTTTACCCACTAGCGGGCCTTACAATGAGCAGTTCTTC. Translation: CASSLPTSGPYNEQFF.

The CDR3 DNA reads TGTGCCAGCAGCTCAAAACGGGATGAAGCTTTCTTT. Its protein is CASSSKRDEAFF. V gene TRBV11-2 combines with J gene TRBJ1-1; no firm D call. V gave up 4 bases and J gave up 7 bases, with 10 bases separating them. There are 12 residues in the CDR3. The germline gives CDR1 SGHAT, CDR2 FQNNGV. Combining the CDR3 with reference TRBV11-2 and TRBJ1-1 gives the whole variable domain EAGVAQSPRYKIIEKRQSVAFWCNPISGHATLYWYQQILGQGPKLLIQFQNNGVVDDSQLPKDRFSAERLKGVDSTLKIQPAKLEDSAVYLCASSSKRDEAFFGQGTRLTVV.

The CDR3 spells CASRGQADQPQHF. The CDR3 DNA is TGTGCCAGCAGGGGACAGGCCGATCAGCCCCAGCATTTT. The chain links TRBV6-6 to TRBJ1-5; 8 positions match TRBD1. The V and J ends lost 6 bases and 5 bases, in that order; junction bases with no gene match: 3. Looked up from germline, CDR1 is MNHNY and CDR2 is SVGAGI (reference sequence). The CDR3 is made up of 13 amino acids.

This chain links TRBV28 with TRBJ1-2; 7 bases fit TRBD1. This CDR3 contains 16 residues. Looked up from germline, CDR1 is MDHEN and CDR2 is SYDVKM. J was trimmed by 4 bases and V by 7 bases; bases with no gene match: 15. The chain's CDR3 is CASTRAQGVRSYGYTF. In DNA form, the CDR3 reads TGTGCCAGCACCCGGGCCCAGGGGGTAAGGAGCTATGGCTACACCTTC.

The chain combines TRBV29-1 with TRBJ2-5; D remains unclear. Germline CDR1 reads SQVTM; CDR2 reads ANQGSEA. The V gene lost 7 bases and the J gene lost 1 base, with 10 bases spanning the gap. CDR3 length: 12 amino acids. CDR3 sequence reads: CSATRVQETQYF. In nucleotides, the CDR3 is TGCAGCGCTACACGGGTCCAAGAGACCCAGTACTTC.